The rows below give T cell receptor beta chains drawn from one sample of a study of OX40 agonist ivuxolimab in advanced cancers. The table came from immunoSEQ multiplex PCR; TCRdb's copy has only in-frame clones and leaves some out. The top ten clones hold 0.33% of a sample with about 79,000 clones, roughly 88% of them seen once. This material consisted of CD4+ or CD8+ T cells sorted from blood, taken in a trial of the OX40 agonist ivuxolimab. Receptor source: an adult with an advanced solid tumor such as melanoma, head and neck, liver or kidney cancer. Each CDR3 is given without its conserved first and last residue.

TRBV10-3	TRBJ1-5	AIRDRVNQPQH
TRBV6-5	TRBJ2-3	ASRRPGQGTDTQY
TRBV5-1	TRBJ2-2	ASKYQGNTGELF
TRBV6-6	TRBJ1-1	ASSYSTGGERAF
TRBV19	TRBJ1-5	ASSQTGENQPQH
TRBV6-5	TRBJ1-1	ASSQDRDGTEAF
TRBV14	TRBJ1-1	ASSQDIWGDEAF
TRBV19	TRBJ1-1	ASSGLRGQDGWRTEAF
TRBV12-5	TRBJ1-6	ASGLVGDSPLH
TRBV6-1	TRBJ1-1	ASSYDVAWF
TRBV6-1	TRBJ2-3	ASRLAGGFGDTQY
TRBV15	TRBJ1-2	ATSRGGANYGYT
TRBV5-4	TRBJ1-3	ASNPQGDRNTIY
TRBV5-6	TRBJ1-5	ASSLKTGKQPQH
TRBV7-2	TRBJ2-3	ASSLVGGAGTDTQY
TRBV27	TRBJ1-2	ASRDTGDYGYT
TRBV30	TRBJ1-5	AWSSWGAGQPQH